This T cell receptor beta chain stems from a study of neurological immune-mediated disorders (dated by TCRdb to the late 2010s). Background on the whole study: Peripheral blood TCR-beta repertoires from HTLV-I-associated myelopathy (HAM/TSP) patients, multiple sclerosis patients and healthy controls were compared by UMI-based sequencing. The cohort included 68 subjects: some 14 with HAM/TSP, about 34 with multiple sclerosis, and approximately 20 healthy controls. Alongside PBMC samples, the set of fewer than 110 TCR-beta libraries contained longitudinal samples, technical triplicates, and paired CD4+ and CD8+ T-cell subsets that had been sorted. Each longitudinal HAM/TSP and healthy donor was sampled at 3 time-points spaced at about 3-45 month intervals. Study-wide findings and limitations: No identical CDR3 amino acid sequences were shared among expanded clones across subjects, suggesting private TCR-beta repertoires in all groups. TCR clonal expansion was highest in HAM/TSP patients and lowest in MS patients, with MS patients falling below even healthy controls.

The table lists this clonotype with many counts. Its specific antigen is unknown. Base qualities were left out, and no much larger clone turns up one base away. cDNA was synthesized by template-switch 5'RACE using a primer carrying a 10-nucleotide random unique molecular identifier by which each TCR transcript was tagged. Over 190 million TCR-beta sequences, covering 15-18 subjects, were produced in each sequencing run. The RNeasy kit was used for extraction of total RNA. The KAPA Real-time Library Amplification kit was used to amplify TCR-beta VDJ regions with primers targeting the TCR constant region and the 5'RACE anchor. A first PCR added sample indexes and Illumina adaptors, after which a second PCR increased the library yield. After purification with Ampure beads, the TCR product of roughly 650 bp was size-selected on a 2% E-gel SizeSelection system. Before pooling, library quality was assessed on a Bioanalyzer, concentration was determined with Qubit, and library quantification was performed with the Kapa Library Quantification kit. An Illumina HiSeq 2500 sequenced the libraries paired-end 2 x 150 bp. To increase sequence diversity, roughly 24-30% phiX was spiked into each library pool. In the source study's methods: The quality-filtered reads were processed with the UMI-based MiGEC pipeline, whose error correction step removed more than 80% of the raw TCR sequences. IMGT germline references were used for aligning VDJ genes, and each clonotype was defined as a unique CDR3 amino acid sequence together with its V-J genes. VDJtools evaluated clonal expansion, Shannon diversity and CDR3 relatedness (CalcPairwiseDistances, ClusterSamples); CLCbio workbench built phylogenetic trees. Expanded clones were defined as having at least 8 unique UMIs, based on coefficient-of-variation modelling across technical triplicates. Starting from the raw public reads, TCRdb applied fastp trimming at Q25, assembled clones with MiXCR and retained in-frame beta chains. Rows matching on CDR3 protein sequence are summarized as one entry with the most common DNA and genes. TCRdb's processing, not the authors' own work, is the source of the V and J calls. A total of fewer than 60,000 distinct CDR3 sequences appear in this sample, around 14% of them only once. The ten largest clonotypes hold 4.5% of the sample.

The time point label, as the study defines it: longitudinal time-point 2. Libraries from unsorted PBMCs were made from 2 million PBMCs kept in RNAlater at -80 degrees C until RNA extraction. Peripheral blood underwent Ficoll-Hypaque density gradient centrifugation to isolate PBMCs, which were then cryopreserved in liquid nitrogen. Sequencing was carried out using PBMCs. This clonotype was obtained from a male donor with HTLV-1-associated myelopathy (HAM/TSP).

The DNA sequence follows: TGTGCCAGCAGTACTAAGAAAGGACAGGGGGAGAATGAGCAGTTCTTC. Its protein reads: CASSTKKGQGENEQFF. The chain joins TRBV6-6 to TRBJ2-1; TRBD1 aligns with 10 central bases. For this chain, trimming is 5 bases at the V end and 7 bases at the J end, and the number of junction bases without a gene match is 11. There are 16 amino acids in the CDR3, from cysteine to phenylalanine inclusive. Only the CDR3 DNA is retained, 48 bases long and in frame from the first base. The germline V gene (reference sequence) gives CDR1 as MNHNY and CDR2 as SVGAGI.